Listed here is a single T cell receptor beta chain. The method was immunoSEQ multiplex PCR; TCRdb's version includes in-frame clones alone and lacks a portion of them. The sample records 600,000 to 750,000 clones, about three quarters being singletons. This CDR3 spans 18 amino acids. V was shortened by 2 bases and J by 0 bases, with 15 bases between the two germline ends. Germline V CDR1 and CDR2: SGHRS, YFSETQ. This specimen belongs to a study of shared clonotypes between healthy human individuals. Overall study: Three CD4 naive, three CD4 memory, two CD8 naive and one CD8 memory plate were used per donor.

Each donor was a Caucasian adult residing in Nashville, Tennessee. The genes are TRBV5-1 and TRBJ2-6; TRBD2 might be the D (5 bases). The sequence derives from a woman in her 30s in good health. What was sequenced was memory CD4+ T cells sorted from blood. Stated subset: CD45RA-negative fraction. The CDR3 sequence is CASSFGVPTYSGANVLTF. CDR3 nucleotides: TGCGCCAGCAGCTTCGGGGTCCCAACCTACTCTGGGGCCAACGTCCTGACTTTC.